Shown below are 25 T cell receptor beta chains from a single sample sequenced in a study of T cells in Graves' hyperthyroidism and ophthalmopathy. TCR beta CDR3 sequences were amplified from RNA transcripts. TCR CDR3 underwent first-round RT-PCR with the HTBI primer set. Each CDR3 protein is one row after TCRdb ran MiXCR on the multiplex PCR reads. This repertoire shows 550,000 to 600,000 distinct CDR3 sequences, over 15% found once; its top ten account for 18%. The sequencing sample was made of blood. The receptors originated from a woman between 18 and 30 years old with Graves' hyperthyroidism.

At least ten counts were recorded for this clonotype. The J gene is TRBJ2-2, the V gene TRBV2; no firm D call. The CDR3 extends over 14 amino acids. The germline V gene encodes CDR1 SNHLY and CDR2 FYNNEI. Trimming took 6 bases from V and 1 from J, leaving 9 bases between them. Here the CDR3 DNA reads TGTGCCAGCAGATCCCAGAAGAACACCGGGGAGCTGTTTTTT. Its translation: CASRSQKNTGELFF.

This chain links TRBV7-8 with TRBJ2-5; 8 bases map to TRBD2. Germline CDR1 and CDR2: SGHVS and FQNEAQ. The CDR3 covers 21 residues. The V and J ends lost 3 bases and 2 bases, in that order; junction bases with no gene match: 23. The CDR3: CASSFSPQAGALQESQETQYF. For the CDR3, the DNA is TGTGCCAGCAGCTTCTCCCCCCAAGCGGGGGCCCTACAAGAGTCTCAAGAGACCCAGTACTTC.

This clonotype was observed a handful of times. The V and J genes are TRBV7-2 and TRBJ2-2; TRBD2 agrees at 10 bases. V lost 5 bases and J lost 1; bases outside the gene matches: 4. Germline V CDR1 and CDR2: SGHTA, FQGNSA. This CDR3 contains 16 residues. The chain's CDR3 is CASSARLAGNTGELFF. Written as DNA, the CDR3 is TGTGCCAGCAGCGCCCGACTAGCGGGGAACACCGGGGAGCTGTTTTTT.

The chain employs TRBV7-9 and TRBJ2-1; D unclear. Deletions cut 1 base from V and 0 bases from J, with 10 bases between. The CDR3 has 16 amino acids. Germline V lookup: CDR1 SEHNR, CDR2 FQNEAQ (reference sequence). The CDR3 region is CASSLVATSSYNEQFF. In nucleotides, the CDR3 is TGTGCCAGCAGCTTAGTCGCGACGAGCTCCTACAATGAGCAGTTCTTC.

This clonotype showed up many times. In DNA, the CDR3 is TGTGCCAGCAGCTGGGACGTTTCCTACGAGCAGTACTTC. Residues: CASSWDVSYEQYF. The chain carries TRBV5-5 and TRBJ2-7; D may correspond to TRBD1 or TRBD2 (5 bases each). The CDR3 is 13 amino acids. V shed 3 bases and J shed 1 base, with 8 bases lying between them. Germline V CDR1 and CDR2: SGHKS, YYEKEE (reference sequence). Looking up the rest from reference TRBV5-5 and TRBJ2-7 gives the full variable domain: DAGVTQSPTHLIKTRGQQVTLRCSPISGHKSVSWYQQVLGQGPQFIFQYYEKEERGRGNFPDRFSARQFPNYSSELNVNALLLGDSALYLCASSWDVSYEQYFGPGTRLTVT.

This chain uses TRBV10-3 with TRBJ2-1; 9 bases agree with TRBD1. This CDR3 region has 16 residues. With V trimmed by 6 bases and J by 5 bases, 11 bases remained unmatched. Germline V gene data show CDR1 as ENHRY and CDR2 as SYGVKD. CDR3 region: CAISYPRGQGNNEQFF. The CDR3, as DNA: TGTGCCATCAGCTATCCCCGCGGACAGGGGAACAATGAGCAGTTCTTC.

V is TRBV27 and J is TRBJ2-2; 9 bases are shared with TRBD2. Germline loops: CDR1 MNHEY, CDR2 SMNVEV (reference sequence). Trimming removed 11 bases from V and 3 bases from J; junction bases left unmatched: 4. The length of the CDR3 is 13 residues. The CDR3 DNA sequence: TGTGCCGCCGCGGGGGGGTACACCGGGGAGCTGTTTTTT. Encoded protein: CAAAGGYTGELFF.

About this clonotype: Lacking the conserved final phenylalanine or tryptophan, this CDR3 likely reflects a read error. The chain recombines TRBV24-1 with TRBJ2-1; TRBD2 aligns across 10 bases. The CDR3 covers 20 residues. Unmatched junction bases numbered 17, after V lost 5 bases and J lost 2 bases. Germline V lookup: CDR1 KGHDR, CDR2 SFDVKD. The CDR3, as DNA: TGTGCCACCAGTGCCAGAGGGGGCAGGGGGCTAGCGGGAGCCTACAATGAGCAGTTCTCC. This translates into CATSARGGRGLAGAYNEQFS.

This clonotype has more than one count but fewer than ten. This chain uses TRBV28 with TRBJ1-3; 8 nucleotides align to TRBD1. This CDR3 has 14 amino acids. Germline V gives CDR1 MDHEN, CDR2 SYDVKM. V was clipped by 5 bases and J by 2 bases; unmatched bases: 2. The DNA for the CDR3 is TGTGCCAGCAGTAGCAGGGGGCCTGGAAACACCATATATTTT. Encoded protein: CASSSRGPGNTIYF.

V and J are TRBV29-1 and TRBJ2-4; possible D gene TRBD2, 6 bases. Germline lookup yields CDR1 SQVTM and CDR2 ANQGSEA. V gave up 0 bases and J gave up 3 bases, with 12 bases separating them. The CDR3 is made up of 15 amino acids. CDR3 in DNA: TGCAGCGTTGAAGATCCTAGCGAGGGCAAAAACATTCAGTACTTC. Its protein is CSVEDPSEGKNIQYF.

The sample holds many counts of this clonotype. CDR3 sequence: CAISEPGQPGSTDTQYF. DNA for the CDR3: TGTGCCATCAGTGAGCCGGGACAACCAGGTAGCACAGATACGCAGTATTTT. The J gene is TRBJ2-3, the V gene TRBV10-3; possibly TRBD1 for D (6 bases). This CDR3 is 17 amino acids long. Germline assignment: CDR1 ENHRY and CDR2 SYGVKD. Between the trimmed V and J ends, which lost 2 bases and 0 bases, there was a span of 15 bases.

This clonotype was recorded many times. V usage is TRBV2 and J usage is TRBJ2-1; tentatively, D is TRBD2 (5 bases). The CDR3 extends over 13 amino acids. V was cut by 6 bases and J by 5 bases, with 11 bases left in between. The V gene's germline CDR1 is SNHLY and CDR2 FYNNEI. In DNA, the CDR3 is TGTGCCAGCAGGCACCCGGGGAACAATGAGCAGTTCTTC. This sequence encodes CASRHPGNNEQFF.

This clonotype has only a few counts. The rearrangement uses TRBV7-6 and TRBJ2-7; no reliable D call. The CDR3 is 13 amino acids. Germline values: CDR1 SGHVS, CDR2 FNYEAQ. Trimming removed 7 bases from V and 3 bases from J, with 13 bases in between. CDR3 region: CASTPLMGYEQYF. The CDR3 DNA reads TGTGCCAGCACCCCACTAATGGGCTACGAGCAGTACTTC.

The chain uses TRBV29-1 and TRBJ2-3; D unresolved. Germline CDR1 reads SQVTM; CDR2 reads ANQGSEA. The V gene lost 6 bases and the J gene lost 11 bases, with 21 bases spanning the gap. The CDR3 has 13 amino acids. The CDR3 bases are TGCAGCGTCGTCACAAGATCTCTAGGTGGGCAGTATTTT. Protein product: CSVVTRSLGGQYF.

Turning to this clonotype: A much larger clone differs from this one at a single base, so this may be a read error. The V gene is TRBV18, the J gene TRBJ1-1; TRBD1 is a possible D gene (6 bases). CDR1 KGHSH and CDR2 LQKENI come from the germline V gene. The CDR3 loop spans 15 amino acids. CDR3 amino acids: CPSSLGGLGNTEAFF. The CDR3 bases are TGTCCCAGCTCCCTGGGGGGGCTTGGGAACACTGAAGCTTTCTTT.

This clonotype was detected many times. The chain recombines TRBV7-8 with TRBJ2-4, with 7 bases aligning to TRBD2. This CDR3 is built from 14 residues. After removal of 1 base from V and 8 bases from J, the junction contained 5 bases not matched to a gene. The germline CDR1 and CDR2 sequences are SGHVS and FQNEAQ. CDR3 protein: CASSLVAGRDIQYF. CDR3 nucleotides: TGTGCCAGCAGCTTAGTCGCAGGGAGGGACATTCAGTACTTC.

The chain carries TRBV6-2 or TRBV6-3 and TRBJ2-6; no clear D. This CDR3 contains 11 residues. Trimming cost V 11 bases and J 5 bases, with 7 bases left between them. Germline lookup yields CDR1 MNHEY and CDR2 SVGEGT. DNA of the CDR3: TGTGCCGGACGGAGGGCCAACGTCCTGACTTTC. Amino acid sequence: CAGRRANVLTF.

In its sample, this clonotype was seen many times. The V call is TRBV28, the J call TRBJ2-2, with D uncertain. CDR1 is MDHEN and CDR2 is SYDVKM in the germline V gene. V shed 3 bases and J shed 5 bases, with 10 bases lying between them. This CDR3 spans 14 amino acids. The CDR3 bases are TGTGCCAGCAGTTTTTCGGGTTTGACCGGGGAGCTGTTTTTT. Residues: CASSFSGLTGELFF.

This clonotype has at least ten counts. The chain carries TRBV6-1 and TRBJ1-5, with 7 bases fitting TRBD1. Germline V gene sequence: CDR1 MNHNS, CDR2 SASEGT. V was clipped by 3 bases and J by 1 base; unmatched bases: 6. The CDR3 has 16 amino acids. CDR3 amino acids: CASSDYVTGSNQPQHF. CDR3 sequence (DNA): TGTGCCAGCAGTGACTATGTGACAGGGAGCAATCAGCCCCAGCATTTT.

The V call is TRBV13, the J call TRBJ2-3, with a tentative D call TRBD2 (6 bases). The CDR3 covers 14 residues. In germline, CDR1 is PRHDT, CDR2 FYEKMQ (reference sequence). Trimming stripped 5 bases from V and 4 bases from J, with 13 bases between. The CDR3 reads CASSPASSADTQYF. For the CDR3, the DNA is TGTGCCAGCAGCCCAGCATCTAGCGCAGATACGCAGTATTTT.

This clonotype came up many times. V usage is TRBV20-1 and J usage is TRBJ1-1, with no clear D. The germline CDR1 and CDR2 sequences are DFQATT and SNEGSKA (reference sequence). The V and J ends lost 6 bases and 2 bases respectively, with 13 bases between them. The CDR3 extends over 13 amino acids. The DNA for the CDR3 is TGCAGTGCATGGACGAGGGCCAACACTGAAGCTTTCTTT. This codes for CSAWTRANTEAFF.

This clonotype was found a few times. The CDR3 protein is CAAGALNYGYTF. CDR3 sequence (DNA): TGTGCAGCCGGTGCACTCAACTATGGCTACACCTTC. This chain uses TRBV28 with TRBJ1-2; D unclear. CDR1 MDHEN and CDR2 SYDVKM come from the germline V gene. This CDR3 is 12 amino acids long.

This clonotype was counted only a few times. This chain joins TRBV5-1 and TRBJ2-7; TRBD1 is a possible D gene (5 bases). The CDR3 length is 13 residues. Germline V gene data show CDR1 as SGHRS and CDR2 as YFSETQ. The ends were cut back, 6 bases at V and 3 bases at J, with 13 bases in the middle. CDR3 loop: CASTLGRDYEQYF. CDR3 nucleotide sequence: TGCGCCAGCACCTTAGGCAGGGACTACGAGCAGTACTTC. Combining the CDR3 with reference TRBV5-1 and TRBJ2-7 gives the whole variable domain KAGVTQTPRYLIKTRGQQVTLSCSPISGHRSVSWYQQTPGQGLQFLFEYFSETQRNKGNFPGRFSGRQFSNSRSEMNVSTLELGDSALYLCASTLGRDYEQYFGPGTRLTVT.

This clonotype was recorded a few times. This chain links TRBV12-3 or TRBV12-4 with TRBJ1-5, with 7 positions matching TRBD1. V trimming: 2 bases; J trimming: 3 bases; junction bases outside the gene matches: 4. The CDR3 runs to 15 residues. DNA for the CDR3: TGTGCCAGCAGTTTATCGGGACAGCACAATCAGCCCCAGCATTTT. Translation gives CASSLSGQHNQPQHF.

This clonotype was seen ten or more times. The chain is built from TRBV30 and TRBJ1-2; a possible D gene is TRBD1 (6 bases). This CDR3 spans 12 amino acids. The germline V gene has CDR1 GTSNPN and CDR2 SVGIG (reference sequence). Trimming cost V 2 bases and J 4 bases, with 8 bases left between them. The CDR3 DNA sequence: TGTGCCTGGAGTCGAGGGGGCTATGGCTACACCTTC. Translation: CAWSRGGYGYTF.